This TCR beta chain is from a study of blood T cells in healthy people across ages. Overall study findings and caveats: With age, beta diversity per million T cells declined roughly linearly, significantly by 40. Long-lived and aged donors differed, with more naive CD4+ cells and higher diversity in the long-lived. In the absence of known donor CMV status, changes in expanded clonotypes were possibly confounded.

Primed by a sample-barcoded 5' primer and a J-beta primer mix, a second PCR proceeded for about 7 to 11 cycles. TCRdb fed the 5' RACE reads into MiXCR, producing one record per CDR3 protein. The table has roughly 2 million distinct CDR3 sequences, around half seen once. Extractions gave at least 5.5 micrograms of total RNA per sample. Note on this clonotype: Its antigen is as yet unknown.

The germline V gene encodes CDR1 LGHNA and CDR2 YSLEER. The CDR3 length is 16 residues. The V and J ends lost 0 bases and 2 bases, in that order; junction bases with no gene match: 4. This clonotype was obtained from a woman in her thirties or forties in good health. The chain carries TRBV4-3 and TRBJ2-3, with 8 positions matching TRBD2. Material for sequencing was blood. DNA for the CDR3: TGCGCCAGCAGCCAAGATGACGGGGGGGACACAGATACGCAGTATTTT. Its protein product is CASSQDDGGDTDTQYF.